The present entry profiles one T cell receptor beta chain with its context. TCRdb recomputed calls from the 5' RACE reads with MiXCR, one row per CDR3 protein. The sample carries approximately 31,000 distinct CDR3 sequences, roughly 26% recorded once. The sequence came from a female donor with breast cancer. Material for sequencing was naive CD4+ T cells sorted from a lymph node. Sample subset: naive CD4+ T cells, CD4+CD45RA+CD25-.

The CDR3 DNA follows: TGTGCCAGCAGCCCCAGGGGGCGGGGCGGGGGAGCTTTCTTT. This encodes CASSPRGRGGGAFF. V gene TRBV7-9 combines with J gene TRBJ1-1; 8 bases match TRBD1. Germline-derived CDR1 and CDR2 are SEHNR and FQNEAQ (reference sequence). There are 14 residues in the CDR3. The V and J ends lost 5 bases and 10 bases, in that order; junction bases with no gene match: 12.